A selection of T cell receptor beta chains follows, all from one sample in a study of OX40 agonist ivuxolimab in advanced cancers. The protocol was immunoSEQ multiplex PCR, while the TCRdb copy is restricted to in-frame clones and leaves out a portion. The table records 50,000 to 55,000 clones, around nine tenths of them present only once. The sample consisted of CD4+ or CD8+ T cells sorted from blood, taken in a trial of the OX40 agonist ivuxolimab. Every receptor here comes from an adult with an advanced solid tumor such as melanoma, head and neck, liver or kidney cancer. The CDR3 runs from the conserved cysteine through the conserved F or W. Clone sizes are given selectively: once, few, many, or a class where the clone is expanded.

abundance	j_gene	v_gene	CDR3aa
NA	TRBJ2-5	TRBV7-2	CASWNRDRVETQYF
NA	TRBJ2-7	TRBV11-3	CASSSQSGTGEQYF
NA	TRBJ1-5	TRBV6-1	CASSGDRGWGQPQHF
NA	TRBJ1-4	TRBV5-6	CASSLDRGNEKLFF
NA	TRBJ2-6	TRBV6-1	CASNSGDRGANVLTF
NA	TRBJ2-2	TRBV9	CASSVEQLGATGELFF
NA	TRBJ2-5	TRBV28	CASSSWTSGGDQETQYF
NA	TRBJ1-5	TRBV6-6	CASSPGGADQPQHF
NA	TRBJ1-2	TRBV5-6	CASSLRLAGTNYGYTF
NA	TRBJ2-3	TRBV7-9	CASSILAGGLDTQYF
once	TRBJ2-7	TRBV19	CASRDSFYEQYF
NA	TRBJ2-5	TRBV5-4	CASSSRGGVETQYF
NA	TRBJ2-6	TRBV30	CAWGSSGANVLTF
NA	TRBJ1-5	TRBV10-2	CASSESTDAQPQHF
NA	TRBJ2-5	TRBV4-1	CASSQEAETGYETQYF
NA	TRBJ1-1	TRBV5-4	CASSLVGGTTEAFF
NA	NA	TRBV7-9	CASSLTGGSYEQYF
NA	TRBJ1-1	TRBV6-6	CASSWDGGNTEAFF
NA	TRBJ1-2	TRBV7-9	CASTAMGTNYGYTF
NA	TRBJ1-5	TRBV27	CASSPTNRGNQPQHF
NA	TRBJ2-5	TRBV5-5	CASSFTGGQETQYF
NA	TRBJ2-5	TRBV6-1	CASNSQAGGIETQYF
NA	TRBJ2-1	TRBV5-6	CASSSGGQRYNEQFF
NA	TRBJ2-6	TRBV14	CASSRGGAGANVLTF
NA	TRBJ2-7	TRBV2	CASGKDRGQYEQYF